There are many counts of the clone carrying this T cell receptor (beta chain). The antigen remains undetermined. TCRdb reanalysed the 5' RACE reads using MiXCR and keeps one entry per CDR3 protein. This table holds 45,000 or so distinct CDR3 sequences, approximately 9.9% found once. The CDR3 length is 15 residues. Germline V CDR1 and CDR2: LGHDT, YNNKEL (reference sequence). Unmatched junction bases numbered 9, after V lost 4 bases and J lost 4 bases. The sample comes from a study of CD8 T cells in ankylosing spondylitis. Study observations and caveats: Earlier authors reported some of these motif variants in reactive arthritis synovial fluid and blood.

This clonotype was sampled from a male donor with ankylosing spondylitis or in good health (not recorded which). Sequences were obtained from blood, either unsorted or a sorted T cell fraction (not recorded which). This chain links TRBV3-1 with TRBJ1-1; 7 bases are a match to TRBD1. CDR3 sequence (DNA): TGTGCCAGCAGCCCCCGACAGGGAGGGGTCACTGAAGCTTTCTTT. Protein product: CASSPRQGGVTEAFF.